Only a few counts were recorded for the clone carrying this TCR beta chain. Its target is unknown. The table came from immunoSEQ multiplex PCR; TCRdb's copy has only in-frame clones and leaves some out. The sample lists about 43,000 clones, approximately 70% occurring once. The data originate from a study of PD-1 blockade in classical Hodgkin lymphoma. CDR1 and CDR2 from the germline V gene are SGHTA and FQGTGA. J lost 6 bases, V lost 10 bases, and 11 bases had no gene match. The CDR3 consists of 13 residues. Every patient had relapsed following autologous stem cell transplantation, and cohorts differed in brentuximab vedotin exposure. Study findings and constraints: Only CD4+ TCR diversity, not CD8+, had risen significantly by C4D1.

The sequences come from peripheral blood mononuclear cells (PBMCs), collected before the second cycle of nivolumab. The TCR was taken from a human donor with classical Hodgkin lymphoma. This rearrangement joins TRBV7-3 to TRBJ1-2, with TRBD1 identical over 7 bases. CDR3 sequence: CATLGTERDGYTF. CDR3 DNA sequence: TGTGCCACTTTAGGGACAGAGAGGGATGGCTACACCTTC.